This paragraph covers one TCR beta chain sequence. Sequence at one end of the junction differs from germline and may be a read error. The protocol was immunoSEQ multiplex PCR, while the TCRdb copy is restricted to in-frame clones and leaves out a portion. Counted here are 950,000 to 1,300,000 clones, about 76% occurring once; the ten biggest clones make up 1.4%. The data belong to a study of shared clonotypes between healthy human individuals. Germline V lookup: CDR1 SSHAT, CDR2 FNYEAQ (reference sequence). This CDR3 comprises 14 residues. This receptor was obtained from a man aged 18-30 years in good health. This sequence joins TRBV7-7 and TRBJ2-2; TRBD1 agrees at 7 bases. The specimen was memory CD4+ T cells sorted from blood. Regarding subset: CD45RA-negative fraction. CDR3 in DNA: TGTGCTAGCAGCCCCCGACAGGGAACCGGGGAGCTGTTTTTT. Translating gives CASSPRQGTGELFF.